This T cell receptor beta chain was observed in a study of shared clonotypes between healthy human individuals (dated by TCRdb to the early 2020s). The study in broad terms: The cohort comprised a couple of women and three men aged 18 to 49 years. Libraries were prepared and TCR repertoires were sequenced by different laboratories using diverse techniques, in order to increase sequencing depth and limit assay-specific biases. Leukapheresis yielded between about 0.94 and 8.9 billion PBMCs per donor. For each donor, three plates each were used for CD4 naive and CD4 memory, two plates were used for CD8 naive, and one plate was used for CD8 memory. To estimate repertoire size and how much clonotype sharing occurs between individuals, the study deeply sequenced the blood TCR repertoires of several healthy adults. The study at large found these results: Pairwise subsampling indicated that sequencing depth was expected to affect the degree of clonotype sharing among donors. Clonotypes shared by all four sorted-subset donors showed higher generation probabilities than non-shared clonotypes. Only blood was sampled, and tissue TCR repertoires likely differ from those in blood. Naive subsets generally had larger estimated clonotype richness than memory subsets did. Around 5.4% of naive CD4, 3.5% of naive CD8, approximately 2.2% of memory CD4, and about 0.4% of memory CD8 clonotypes were shared across four donors. Even with the large sequencing depth, rarefaction of the sorted-subset datasets indicated that sequencing was incomplete. Because the study included a small number of donors, the genetic and exposure-history diversity represented was limited.

Donors were healthy HIV-negative adults with no recently reported acute infections or vaccinations. Every donor was a Caucasian adult residing in Nashville, Tennessee, USA. CD4+ T cells were enriched through magnetic negative selection, after which naive cells were positively selected on CD45RA and the remaining negative fraction served as the memory subset. Blood was obtained by leukapheresis, after which PBMCs were separated by Ficoll-Histopaque density gradient centrifugation and cryopreserved in liquid nitrogen vapor phase. Analytical flow cytometry was used to check the purity and quantity of each magnetically sorted T cell population. Each sorted fraction had its genomic DNA isolated and then quantified by UV absorbance on a Nanodrop 2000c. TCR CDR3 regions were amplified from genomic DNA by multiplex PCR using the deep immunoSEQ assay. Extracted genomic DNA from each cell subset was spread evenly across all wells of several immunoSEQ 96-well plates, with each plate serving as a replicate. For sorted subsets, 200 to 250 ng genomic DNA, equal to some 28,000 T cell genomes, was loaded into each replicate PCR. Purified libraries were quantified with a Qubit 3.0 fluorometer, sized on a Bioanalyzer 2100, and re-quantified with the KAPA Library Quantification kit. Each immunoSEQ 96-well plate was sequenced on its own single-read 150-cycle Illumina NextSeq 550 flow cell. Under the source paper's analysis protocol: Because the immunoSEQ output held only junctional sequences and lacked quality scores, the filtering could not match the filtering applied to full-length reads. Sequences were annotated with PyIR, a Python wrapper for IgBLAST v1.9, and V/J genes and CDR3 were assigned using IMGT germline references. Reads were removed for weak V/J assignments (E-value above 1e-6), missing CDR3, stop codons, out-of-frame junctions, or ambiguous translated residues. V3J clonotypes were defined as sequences sharing the same inferred V gene, J gene, and CDR3 amino acid sequence. To compute the percentage overlap between repertoires, the number of shared unique clonotypes was divided by the size of the smaller repertoire. Richness of each repertoire was evaluated using RTK rarefaction, the Chao1 estimator, and Recon v2.1 estimates of unobserved clonotypes. For all TCRbeta clonotypes obtained by the gDNA method from a few donors, generation probabilities were computed with OLGA. TCRdb took over this immuneACCESS table, retaining in-frame rearrangements with V and J assigned. Such tables are incomplete; in checked studies, under half of the missing clones stem from an unresolved V gene, and the remainder is unexplained. The DNA was the basis for D and trimming; V, J and clone size are from that table. For this sample there are some 2,000,000 clones; about 95% appear just once. The ten largest account for more than 0.1% of the sample.

Trimming accounts for 4 bases at V and 2 bases at J, while the number of junction bases matched to no gene is 4. The CDR3 starts with the cysteine, ends with the phenylalanine, and has 15 residues. Only CDR3 DNA is held: 45 bases, read in frame from base 1. Taken from the germline V gene (reference sequence), the CDR1 and CDR2 loops are SGHNT and YYREEE. As for this clone: No cognate antigen has been identified for it. Base qualities were left out, and no much larger clone turns up one base away.

The V and J segments used are TRBV5-4 and TRBJ2-5, with 11 bases aligning to TRBD2. The receptor comes from a man aged 18-30 years in good health. Sequenced input: naive CD4+ T cells sorted from blood. The intended sense of this specimen's cell subset or site label: CD45RA+ positively selected. The encoded CDR3 is CASSPRLAGQETQYF. The DNA sequence is given as TGTGCCAGCAGCCCGAGACTAGCGGGGCAAGAGACCCAGTACTTC.